This TCR beta chain was retrieved from a study of blood T cell repertoires in COVID-19 (dated by TCRdb to 2018 to 2021). Study-wide context: Samples from collaborators originated in the United States, Italy and Spain and spanned both the acute and convalescent phases of COVID-19. Nearly every sample came with metadata listing a de-identified subject ID, COVID-19 status, age in years and sex. Samples were obtained from the ongoing ImmuneRACE study (first 160 participants) and from over 1,000 subjects provided by 6 global collaborators. Where HLA class I and class II types were available, the types were taken from metadata supplied by the sample provider, not from assay-based typing. A freely available public database, intended as a resource for researchers studying the immune response to SARS-CoV-2, is where the repertoires were released. Subjects who had been exposed to COVID-19, were actively infected with it, or had recovered from it provided the deeply sampled blood TCRbeta repertoires that made up the dataset. The material from the prospective study consisted of cDNA or gDNA derived from T cells, B-cell-depleted T cells, or PBMCs. General study outcomes and caveats: How much clinical and demographic metadata was included differed by source and by participant, and the metadata was provided uncurated.

With regard to this clone: Its antigen is currently not known. Per-base qualities were not stored, and no clone one base away is much larger.

TCRbeta CDR3 regions were amplified from genomic DNA using the immunoSEQ Assay, a bias-controlled multiplex PCR. Per the authors' processing: The number of nucleated cells in each sample was estimated from the amplification of reference gene primers within the assay. To quantify the absolute abundance of each unique TCRbeta CDR3 rearrangement, sequence reads were collapsed and filtered. For each sample, productive Simpson clonality was calculated as the square root of Simpson's diversity index over productive rearrangements. The table comes from immuneACCESS by way of TCRdb, which keeps in-frame sequences with V and J called. Part of the clones is missing from these tables; in studies checked, under half for an unresolved V gene and the rest for unknown reasons. V, J and clone size reflect that table, while D and trimming were determined from the DNA. In all, the sample holds about 110,000 clones, and roughly 85% of those were seen once. The leading ten clones occupy about 2.2% of the sample.

The CDR1 and CDR2 encoded by the germline V gene are SNHLY and FYNNEI. The CDR3 measures 16 amino acids from cysteine to phenylalanine. Just the 48-base CDR3 DNA is kept, in frame starting at base 1. The V end loses 5 bases and the J end loses 3 bases, and a stretch of 20 bases separates them. Whole blood was collected in K2EDTA tubes by collaborating institutions according to the institutions' own protocols. For TCRbeta analysis, collaborators shipped samples in one of three forms: frozen whole blood, isolated PBMCs, or DNA extracted from either of those sample types. The sequenced sample consisted of peripheral blood. The sequence came from a human donor in a cohort sampled during active COVID-19. This chain is built from TRBV2 and TRBJ2-7; TRBD2 is a possible D gene, resting on 6 matching bases. The nucleotides read TGTGCCAGCAGTTCACAGCGGGTTGAGGTATTCTACGAGCAGTACTTC. Translation gives CASSSQRVEVFYEQYF.